These 20 T cell receptor beta chains originate from one sample sequenced in a study of T cells in Graves' hyperthyroidism and ophthalmopathy. Authors of the study amplified TCR beta CDR3 regions from RNA transcripts. With the HTBI primer set, the TCR CDR3 went through a first round of RT-PCR. Using its own MiXCR run on the multiplex PCR reads, TCRdb lists one record per CDR3 protein. The sample includes 300,000 to 400,000 distinct CDR3 sequences, less than 15% seen only once; the top ten take less than 10%. Sequenced input: blood. The receptors originated from a woman aged 18 to 35 with Graves' hyperthyroidism.

This clonotype was detected ten times or more. The chain couples TRBV28 to TRBJ2-3; D may be TRBD1 or TRBD2 (6 bases each). V lost 7 bases, J lost 2 bases, and 13 bases lay in between. The germline V gene encodes CDR1 MDHEN and CDR2 SYDVKM. The CDR3 spans 14 residues. CDR3 bases: TGTGCCAGCAAAAGGGGGACTCTCACAGATACGCAGTATTTT. Its protein product is CASKRGTLTDTQYF.

This clonotype showed up many times. The gene calls are TRBV20-1 and TRBJ2-1; D is uncertain. This CDR3 contains 14 residues. Germline lookup yields CDR1 DFQATT and CDR2 SNEGSKA (reference sequence). The V gene lost 3 bases and the J gene lost 4 bases, with 13 bases spanning the gap. CDR3 sequence reads: CSARHLYDYNEQFF. The CDR3, as DNA: TGCAGTGCTAGGCACCTCTATGATTACAATGAGCAGTTCTTC.

This clonotype was counted ten times or more. The chain links TRBV4-3 to TRBJ2-1, with TRBD2 matching over 9 bases. Germline lookup yields CDR1 LGHNA and CDR2 YSLEER. V shed 0 bases, J shed 7 bases, and the junction held 10 bases outside the gene matches. The CDR3 runs to 17 residues. The DNA of the CDR3 is TGCGCCAGCAGCCAAGACCTACTAGCGGGCACCCTTAATGAGCAGTTCTTC. It specifies CASSQDLLAGTLNEQFF.

This clonotype was detected many times. The chain carries TRBV5-1 and TRBJ1-1; TRBD1 matches 10 bases. J lost 3 bases, V lost 6 bases, and 8 bases had no gene match. The CDR3 is 15 amino acids. Germline assignment: CDR1 SGHRS and CDR2 YFSETQ. As DNA, the CDR3 is TGCGCCAGCACAACATGGACAGGGGGAGACACTGAAGCTTTCTTT. This codes for CASTTWTGGDTEAFF.

This clonotype was detected many times. The CDR3 region is CASRPSGGRTDTQYF. The CDR3 DNA is TGTGCCAGCAGACCTAGCGGGGGCCGCACAGATACGCAGTATTTT. The V call is TRBV12-3 or TRBV12-4, the J call TRBJ2-3, with 10 bases matching TRBD2. The CDR3 runs to 15 residues. Losses at the gene ends were 6 bases for V and 1 base for J; bases not matched to a gene: 4.

This chain connects TRBV7-2 to TRBJ1-4; D not certain. CDR1 is SGHTA, CDR2 FQGNSA, per germline. The CDR3 sequence is 14 residues long. Deletions cut 1 base from V and 8 bases from J, with 11 bases between. This chain's CDR3 is CASSLGFREEKLFF. The CDR3 DNA sequence: TGTGCCAGCAGCTTAGGGTTCCGAGAAGAAAAACTGTTTTTT.

The rearrangement links TRBV20-1 to TRBJ2-2; D is ambiguous. V was shortened by 5 bases and J by 10 bases, with 11 bases between the two germline ends. This CDR3 region has 11 residues. Germline-derived CDR1 and CDR2 are DFQATT and SNEGSKA (reference sequence). This CDR3 reads CSAPRLEELFF. The DNA for the CDR3 is TGCAGTGCTCCCCGGTTAGAGGAGCTGTTTTTT.

This clonotype was found a few times. The chain links TRBV6-5 to TRBJ2-2; TRBD2 matches at 7 bases. Germline V gene lookup returns CDR1 MNHEY and CDR2 SVGAGI. The CDR3 sequence is 15 residues long. V shed 0 bases, J shed 4 bases, and the junction held 2 bases outside the gene matches. CDR3 amino acids: CASSYSGGVTGELFF. The CDR3, as DNA: TGTGCCAGCAGTTACTCGGGGGGGGTCACCGGGGAGCTGTTTTTT.

This clonotype was recorded at least ten times. The chain links TRBV27 to TRBJ1-1; D perhaps matches TRBD1 (5 bases). V was clipped by 4 bases and J by 0 bases, with 9 bases between them. Germline V gene lookup returns CDR1 MNHEY and CDR2 SMNVEV (reference sequence). The CDR3 has 14 residues. The CDR3 here is CASSSGLLNTEAFF. CDR3 nucleotides: TGTGCCAGCAGTTCGGGACTCTTGAACACTGAAGCTTTCTTT.

The chain has TRBV4-2 and TRBJ2-2; TRBD2 might be the D (6 bases). There are 14 residues in the CDR3. Trimming stripped 3 bases from V and 6 bases from J, with 11 bases between. Per germline, CDR1 LGHNA and CDR2 YNFKEQ. CDR3 sequence reads: CASSQGTGAGELFF. Written as DNA, the CDR3 is TGTGCCAGCAGCCAGGGGACGGGGGCCGGGGAGCTGTTTTTT.

The J gene is TRBJ2-7, the V gene TRBV28; possibly TRBD1 for D (6 bases). The germline V gene has CDR1 MDHEN and CDR2 SYDVKM. Trimming stripped 5 bases from V and 2 bases from J, with 13 bases between. The CDR3 contains 14 residues. The CDR3 is CASSMPGTTYEQYF. The CDR3 DNA reads TGTGCCAGCAGTATGCCCGGGACAACCTACGAGCAGTACTTC.

This rearrangement joins TRBV20-1 to TRBJ2-5, with D uncertain. CDR1 DFQATT and CDR2 SNEGSKA come from the germline V gene (reference sequence). V shed 0 bases and J shed 4 bases, with 9 bases lying between them. The CDR3 is 13 residues long. The CDR3 DNA sequence: TGCAGTGCTAGAGATTGGTCTATAGAGACCCAGTACTTC. Encoded protein: CSARDWSIETQYF.

This clonotype has at least ten counts. The chain joins TRBV7-3 to TRBJ2-6; a weak D match, TRBD2 (6 bases). CDR3 size: 15 residues. The V gene lost 4 bases and the J gene lost 2 bases, with 9 bases spanning the gap. Germline V lookup: CDR1 SGHTA, CDR2 FQGTGA. The CDR3 is CASSSGSAGANVLTF. CDR3 coding DNA: TGTGCCAGCAGCTCCGGGAGCGCTGGGGCCAACGTCCTGACTTTC.

This clonotype was recorded at least ten times. The CDR3 loop reads CASSPPTGEETQYF. The CDR3 DNA is TGTGCCAGCTCACCACCAACGGGGGAGGAGACCCAGTACTTC. J is TRBJ2-5 and V is TRBV18; a possible D gene is TRBD2 (6 bases). The CDR3 is 14 amino acids. Germline assignment: CDR1 KGHSH and CDR2 LQKENI. Between the trimmed V and J ends, which lost 0 bases and 5 bases, there was a span of 10 bases.

At least ten counts were recorded for this clonotype. The CDR3 region has the DNA TGTGCCAGCAGCCACTCCACTCTAGCCAAAAACATTCAGTACTTC. Protein product: CASSHSTLAKNIQYF. This chain joins TRBV3-1 and TRBJ2-4; D gene uncertain. This CDR3 has 15 amino acids. Trimming removed 3 bases at V and 0 bases at J, with 9 bases between. Looked up from germline, CDR1 is LGHDT and CDR2 is YNNKEL (reference sequence).

V gene TRBV10-1 combines with J gene TRBJ1-4, with D maybe TRBD1 (5 bases). This CDR3 comprises 15 residues. The ends were cut back, 5 bases at V and 0 bases at J, with 10 bases in the middle. CDR1 and CDR2 from the germline V gene are WNHNN and SYGVQD (reference sequence). In DNA, the CDR3 is TGCGCCAGCAGTAGCGACAGTGCAACTAATGAAAAACTGTTTTTT. Amino acids: CASSSDSATNEKLFF.

The table lists this clonotype with a few counts. This chain uses TRBV7-9 with TRBJ1-2; maybe TRBD1 (6 bases). V gave up 5 bases and J gave up 7 bases, with 17 bases separating them. Germline V gives CDR1 SEHNR, CDR2 FQNEAQ (reference sequence). The CDR3 totals 14 residues. CDR3 loop: CASSTQQGWAGYTF. In nucleotides, the CDR3 is TGTGCCAGCAGCACCCAACAGGGCTGGGCTGGCTACACCTTC.

V gene TRBV3-1 combines with J gene TRBJ1-1; no definite D call. Germline assignment: CDR1 LGHDT and CDR2 YNNKEL (reference sequence). V was trimmed by 1 base and J by 5 bases, leaving 17 bases between them. The CDR3 loop spans 16 amino acids. The CDR3 DNA reads as TGTGCCAGCAGCCAAGTACAGATCGTTAGAGGAACTGAAGCTTTCTTT. Amino acid sequence: CASSQVQIVRGTEAFF.

This clonotype came up a few times. A read error is possible here, since a much larger clone lies one base away. This rearrangement joins TRBV7-2 to TRBJ1-1; weak D call: TRBD1 (5 bases). Germline V gene lookup returns CDR1 SGHTA and CDR2 FQGNSA. The V gene lost 7 bases and the J gene lost 6 bases, with 15 bases spanning the gap. There are 13 residues in the CDR3. CDR3 amino acids: CASTDSLEAEAFF. In nucleotides, the CDR3 is TGTGCCAGCACCGACAGTCTGGAGGCTGAAGCTTTCTTT. The full variable domain, completed using reference TRBV7-2 and TRBJ1-1, is GAGVSQSPSNKVTEKGKDVELRCDPISGHTALYWYRQSLGQGLEFLIYFQGNSAPDKSGLPSDRFSAERTGGSVSTLTIQRTQQEDSAVYLCASTDSLEAEAFFGQGTRLTVV.

This clonotype was detected many times. The chain has TRBV9 and TRBJ1-2; perhaps TRBD1 as D (5 bases). From germline, CDR1 is SGDLS and CDR2 YYNGEE. The CDR3 totals 15 residues. Trimming took off 2 bases at V and 4 bases at J, with 15 bases between the two ends. In DNA, the CDR3 is TGTGCCAGCAGCGTCCTTGGGGGAGGGACCTATGGCTACACCTTC. This encodes CASSVLGGGTYGYTF.